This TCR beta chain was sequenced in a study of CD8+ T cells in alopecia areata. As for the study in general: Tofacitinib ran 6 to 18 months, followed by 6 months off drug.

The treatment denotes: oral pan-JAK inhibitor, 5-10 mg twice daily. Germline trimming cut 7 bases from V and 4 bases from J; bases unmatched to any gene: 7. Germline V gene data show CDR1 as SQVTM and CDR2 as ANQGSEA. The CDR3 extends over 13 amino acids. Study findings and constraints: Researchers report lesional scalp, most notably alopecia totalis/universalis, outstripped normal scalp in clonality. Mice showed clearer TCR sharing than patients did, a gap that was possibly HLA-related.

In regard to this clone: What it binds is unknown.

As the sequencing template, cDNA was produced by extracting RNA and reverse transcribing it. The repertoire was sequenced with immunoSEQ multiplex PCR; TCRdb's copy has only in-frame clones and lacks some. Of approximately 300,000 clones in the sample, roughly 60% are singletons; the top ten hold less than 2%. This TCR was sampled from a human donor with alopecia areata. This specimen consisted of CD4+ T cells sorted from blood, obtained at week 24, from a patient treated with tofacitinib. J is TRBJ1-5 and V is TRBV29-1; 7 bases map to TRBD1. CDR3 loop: CSATTGQNQPQHF. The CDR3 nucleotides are TGCAGCGCTACGACAGGGCAGAATCAGCCCCAGCATTTT. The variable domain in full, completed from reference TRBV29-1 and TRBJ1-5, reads SAVISQKPSRDICQRGTSLTIQCQVDSQVTMMFWYRQQPGQSLTLIATANQGSEATYESGFVIDKFPISRPNLTFSTLTVSNMSPEDSSIYLCSATTGQNQPQHFGDGTRLSIL.